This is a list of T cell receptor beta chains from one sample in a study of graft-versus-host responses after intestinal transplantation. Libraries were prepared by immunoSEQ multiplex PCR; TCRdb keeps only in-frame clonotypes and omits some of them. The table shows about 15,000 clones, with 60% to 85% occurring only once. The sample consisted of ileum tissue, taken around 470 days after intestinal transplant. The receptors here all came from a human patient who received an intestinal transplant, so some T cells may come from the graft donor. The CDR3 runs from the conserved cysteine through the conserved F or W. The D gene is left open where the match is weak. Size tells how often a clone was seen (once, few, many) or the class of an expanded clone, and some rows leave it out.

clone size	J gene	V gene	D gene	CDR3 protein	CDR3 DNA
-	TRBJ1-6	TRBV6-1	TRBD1	CASSEPGRGLGSPLHF	TGTGCCAGCAGTGAGCCTGGCAGGGGGCTGGGATCACCCCTCCACTTT
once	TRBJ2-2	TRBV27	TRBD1	CASTLRGQMGAGELFF	TGTGCCAGCACCCTTAGGGGGCAAATGGGTGCCGGGGAGCTGTTTTTT
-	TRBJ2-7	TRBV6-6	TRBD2	CASEGGPFGGEQYF	TGTGCCAGCGAGGGAGGGCCCTTCGGCGGCGAGCAGTACTTC
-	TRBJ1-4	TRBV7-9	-	CASSLGGLKGEKFF	TGTGCCAGCAGCTTAGGGGGATTGAAGGGAGAAAAGTTTTTT
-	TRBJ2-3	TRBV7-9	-	CASSLGALGADTQYF	TGTGCCAGCAGCTTAGGTGCTTTGGGCGCAGATACGCAGTATTTT
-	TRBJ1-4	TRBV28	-	CASTGLDNEKLFF	TGTGCCAGCACGGGGTTAGATAATGAAAAACTGTTTTTT
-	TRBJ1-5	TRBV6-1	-	CASSLDQGGQPQHF	TGTGCCAGCAGTCTGGACCAAGGGGGACAGCCCCAGCATTTT
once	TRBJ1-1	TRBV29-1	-	CSILGGPTEAFF	TGCAGCATCCTGGGGGGGCCCACTGAAGCTTTCTTT
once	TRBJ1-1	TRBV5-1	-	CASSLAWRGTEAFF	TGCGCCAGCAGCTTGGCCTGGAGGGGCACTGAAGCTTTCTTT
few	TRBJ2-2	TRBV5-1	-	CASNTAANTGELFF	TGCGCCAGCAACACAGCCGCGAACACCGGGGAGCTGTTTTTT
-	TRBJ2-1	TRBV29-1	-	CSVVARGVSPYNEQFF	TGCAGCGTTGTGGCTCGCGGCGTATCCCCTTACAATGAGCAGTTCTTC
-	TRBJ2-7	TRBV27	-	CATGWGRSYEQYF	TGTGCCACAGGCTGGGGGCGATCCTACGAGCAGTACTTC
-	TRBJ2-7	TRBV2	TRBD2	CASSFSGAGSEQYF	TGTGCCAGCAGTTTTAGCGGGGCGGGGAGCGAGCAGTACTTC
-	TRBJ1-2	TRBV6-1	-	CASSEGDTLYGYTF	TGTGCCAGCAGTGAGGGTGACACTCTTTATGGCTACACCTTC
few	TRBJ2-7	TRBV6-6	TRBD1	CASTPGQVYEQYF	TGTGCCAGCACGCCGGGACAGGTCTACGAGCAGTACTTC
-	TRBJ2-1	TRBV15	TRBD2	CATSRDQGLAYNEQFF	TGTGCCACCAGCAGAGATCAGGGACTAGCATACAATGAGCAGTTCTTC
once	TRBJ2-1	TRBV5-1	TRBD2	CASSLAGPGGYNEQFF	TGCGCCAGCAGCTTGGCCGGGCCGGGGGGCTACAATGAGCAGTTCTTC
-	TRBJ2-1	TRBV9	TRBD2	CASSVASGSHNEQFF	TGTGCCAGCAGCGTAGCTAGCGGGAGCCACAATGAGCAGTTCTTC
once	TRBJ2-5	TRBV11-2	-	CASSLVFRGGETQYF	TGTGCCAGCAGCTTAGTCTTCCGTGGGGGGGAGACCCAGTACTTC
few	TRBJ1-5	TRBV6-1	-	CASSSGADNQPQHF	TGTGCCAGCAGTTCTGGGGCGGACAATCAGCCCCAGCATTTT
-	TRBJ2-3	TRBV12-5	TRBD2	CASGLVPGGLGNSDTQYF	TGTGCTAGTGGTTTGGTACCGGGGGGACTAGGAAATTCAGATACGCAGTATTTT
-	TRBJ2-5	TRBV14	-	CASSQDFRETQYF	TGTGCCAGCAGCCAAGATTTTCGGGAGACCCAGTACTTC
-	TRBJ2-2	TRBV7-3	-	CASSRNTGELFF	TGTGCCAGCAGCAGAAACACCGGGGAGCTGTTTTTT
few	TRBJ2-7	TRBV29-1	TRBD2	CSVDGWGGCEQYF	TGCAGCGTTGATGGTTGGGGGGGGTGCGAGCAGTACTTC
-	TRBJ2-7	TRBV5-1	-	CASSPGRVYHEQYF	TGCGCCAGCAGTCCCGGCAGGGTGTACCACGAGCAGTACTTC
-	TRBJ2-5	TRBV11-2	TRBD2	CASSLVPGLGVEETQYF	TGTGCCAGCAGCTTAGTCCCCGGACTAGGGGTGGAGGAGACCCAGTACTTC
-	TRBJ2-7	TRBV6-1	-	CASSGTTGYEQYF	TGTGCCAGCAGTGGGACCACGGGCTACGAGCAGTACTTC
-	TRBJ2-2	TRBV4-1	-	CASSPMGHRNTGELFF	TGCGCCAGCAGCCCTATGGGACACCGGAACACCGGGGAGCTGTTTTTT
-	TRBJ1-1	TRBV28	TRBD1	CASSLLGQGSGAFF	TGTGCCAGCAGTTTGTTGGGACAGGGGTCAGGAGCTTTCTTT
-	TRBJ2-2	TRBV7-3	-	CASGSGANTGELFF	TGTGCCAGCGGGTCGGGGGCGAACACCGGGGAGCTGTTTTTT
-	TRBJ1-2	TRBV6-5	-	CASSVDRIGPYGYTF	TGTGCCAGCAGCGTCGACAGAATCGGACCCTATGGCTACACCTTC
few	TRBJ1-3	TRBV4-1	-	CASSRSSGNTIYF	TGCGCCAGCAGCCGCAGCTCTGGAAACACCATATATTTT
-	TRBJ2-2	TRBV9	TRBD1	CASGQGNTGELFF	TGTGCCAGCGGACAGGGGAACACCGGGGAGCTGTTTTTT
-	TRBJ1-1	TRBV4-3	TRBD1	CASSHGDSDTEAFF	TGCGCCAGCAGCCACGGGGACAGTGACACTGAAGCTTTCTTT
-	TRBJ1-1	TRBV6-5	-	CASSYSGVGIEAFF	TGTGCCAGCAGTTACTCGGGGGTGGGCATTGAAGCTTTCTTT
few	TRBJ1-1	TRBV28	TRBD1	CASSRQGSPEAFF	TGTGCCAGCAGTCGACAGGGGTCGCCTGAAGCTTTCTTT
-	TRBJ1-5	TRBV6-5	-	CASSLDQGGQPQHF	TGTGCCAGCAGTCTGGACCAAGGGGGACAGCCCCAGCATTTT
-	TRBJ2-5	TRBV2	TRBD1	CASSGPTGGAGETQYF	TGTGCCAGCAGTGGGCCCACAGGGGGCGCGGGAGAGACCCAGTACTTC
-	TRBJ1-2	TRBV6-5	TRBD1	CASSYSRTGGAGYTF	TGTGCCAGCAGTTACTCGAGGACAGGGGGCGCTGGCTACACCTTC
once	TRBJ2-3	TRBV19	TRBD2	CASSITLAGGDTQYF	TGTGCCAGTAGTATAACCCTAGCGGGGGGAGATACGCAGTATTTT
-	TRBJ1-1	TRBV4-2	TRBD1	CASSCEGQGCEAFF	TGTGCCAGCAGCTGCGAGGGACAGGGGTGTGAAGCTTTCTTT
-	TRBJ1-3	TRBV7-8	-	CASSVGSGNTIYF	TGTGCCAGCAGTGTCGGCTCTGGAAACACCATATATTTT
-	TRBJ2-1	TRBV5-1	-	CASRRRARGHEQFF	TGCGCCAGCAGGCGGCGAGCCCGCGGGCATGAGCAGTTCTTC
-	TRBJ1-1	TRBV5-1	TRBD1	CASSQDGQGRTEAFF	TGCGCCAGCAGCCAAGACGGACAGGGTCGGACTGAAGCTTTCTTT
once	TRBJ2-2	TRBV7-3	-	CASSPGPNGGELFF	TGTGCCAGCAGCCCGGGACCGAACGGCGGGGAGCTGTTTTTT
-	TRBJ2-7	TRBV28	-	CASKSPPQLGVEQYF	TGTGCCAGCAAATCCCCCCCCCAACTAGGGGTCGAGCAGTACTTC
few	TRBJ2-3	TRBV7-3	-	CASSLGGALTDTQYF	TGTGCCAGCAGCTTAGGAGGGGCCCTCACAGATACGCAGTATTTT
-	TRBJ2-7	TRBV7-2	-	CASSFESFREQYF	TGTGCCAGCAGCTTTGAATCGTTTAGGGAGCAGTACTTC
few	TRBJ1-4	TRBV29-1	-	CSGGAAGHEKLFF	TGCAGCGGGGGAGCGGCAGGTCACGAAAAACTGTTTTTT
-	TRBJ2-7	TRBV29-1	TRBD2	CSVAGTSGGFPYEQYF	TGCAGCGTCGCCGGGACTAGCGGGGGGTTCCCCTACGAGCAGTACTTC
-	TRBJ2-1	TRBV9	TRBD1	CASSVAGTVGYNEQFF	TGTGCCAGCAGCGTAGCCGGGACAGTGGGCTACAATGAGCAGTTCTTC
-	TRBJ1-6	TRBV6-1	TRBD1	CASSPLTGPNSPLHF	TGTGCCAGCAGTCCCCTGACAGGGCCCAATTCACCCCTCCACTTT
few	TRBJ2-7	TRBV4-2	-	CASSRSYEQYF	TGTGCCAGCAGCCGCTCGTACGAGCAGTACTTC
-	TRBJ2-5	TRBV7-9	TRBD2	CASSRFGTSGQETQYF	TGTGCCAGCAGCCGCTTCGGGACTAGTGGGCAAGAGACCCAGTACTTC